The 20 T cell receptor beta chains given below trace back to one sample, sequenced in a study of T cells in Graves' hyperthyroidism and ophthalmopathy. The investigators amplified TCR beta CDR3 regions from RNA transcripts. When the TCR CDR3 underwent first-round RT-PCR, the HTBI primer set was used. TCRdb independently ran MiXCR on the multiplex PCR reads; one entry per CDR3 protein. The table has about 50,000 distinct CDR3 sequences, about 50% seen once. Sequencing used blood. These receptors came from a woman aged 25 to 39 with Graves' ophthalmopathy.

The CDR3 sequence is CASSIGDIEQFF. As DNA, the CDR3 is TGTGCCAGTAGTATAGGAGACATCGAGCAGTTCTTC. The chain carries TRBV19 and TRBJ2-1; D is undetermined. The CDR3 extends over 12 amino acids. Germline V gives CDR1 LNHDA, CDR2 SQIVND (reference sequence). With 1 base removed from V and 10 bases from J, the gap between germline ends came to 8 bases.

By proportion, this clonotype is medium-sized. The chain links TRBV19 to TRBJ1-5; TRBD1 matches 9 bases. The germline V gene encodes CDR1 LNHDA and CDR2 SQIVND (reference sequence). This CDR3 has 16 amino acids. Trimming removed 3 bases from V and 0 bases from J; junction bases left unmatched: 3. This chain's CDR3 is CASSITGGRSNQPQHF. In DNA form, the CDR3 reads TGTGCCAGTAGTATTACAGGGGGCCGTAGCAATCAGCCCCAGCATTTT.

This clonotype was counted at least ten times. CDR3 DNA: TGCGCCAGCAGCTTGGAAGCGGTCTTAGCTGGGGCCAACGTCCTGACTTTC. Translation gives CASSLEAVLAGANVLTF. The rearrangement links TRBV5-1 to TRBJ2-6; maybe TRBD2 (5 bases). The CDR3 is made up of 17 amino acids. The germline gives CDR1 SGHRS, CDR2 YFSETQ. The V end was cut by 0 bases, the J end by 2 bases, with 12 bases between.

This clonotype came up once. The chain carries TRBV7-9 and TRBJ2-7; TRBD1 aligns across 12 bases. Trimming took 4 bases from V and 5 from J; bases not matched to a gene: 0. The CDR3 extends over 13 amino acids. The V gene's germline CDR1 is SEHNR and CDR2 FQNEAQ (reference sequence). In DNA form, the CDR3 reads TGTGCCAGCAGCTGGGACAGGGGGCACGAGCAGTACTTC. Encoded protein: CASSWDRGHEQYF.

The chain joins TRBV20-1 to TRBJ1-4; D remains unclear. This CDR3 region has 12 residues. Germline V gene lookup returns CDR1 DFQATT and CDR2 SNEGSKA (reference sequence). Trimming shortened V by 1 base and J by 10 bases, and 10 bases separated the two germline ends. The CDR3 region is CSARGDSGKLFF. CDR3 sequence (DNA): TGCAGTGCTAGAGGGGATAGCGGAAAACTGTTTTTT.

The table lists this clonotype with many counts. The chain has TRBV4-1 and TRBJ1-4, with D possibly matching TRBD1 (5 bases). The CDR3 totals 15 residues. Deletions cut 3 bases from V and 2 bases from J, with 10 bases between. CDR1 and CDR2 from the germline V gene are MGHRA and YSYEKL. CDR3 DNA: TGCGCCAGCAGCCAGCGGGGCGCGACTAATGAAAAACTGTTTTTT. This encodes CASSQRGATNEKLFF.

This clonotype was seen repeatedly, ten times or more. V gene TRBV19 combines with J gene TRBJ2-1; weak D call: TRBD1 (5 bases). V gave up 0 bases and J gave up 5 bases, with 11 bases separating them. The CDR3 is 15 amino acids. Germline loops: CDR1 LNHDA, CDR2 SQIVND (reference sequence). The CDR3 reads CASSIEGEINNEQFF. DNA of the CDR3: TGTGCCAGTAGTATAGAAGGGGAAATAAACAATGAGCAGTTCTTC.

This clonotype was picked up many times. The V and J genes are TRBV14 and TRBJ2-1, with 7 positions matching TRBD2. After removal of 4 bases from V and 6 bases from J, the junction contained 9 bases not matched to a gene. The CDR3 covers 15 residues. Per germline, CDR1 SGHDN and CDR2 FVKESK. The CDR3 nucleotides are TGTGCCAGCAGCCGACCAGCGGGAACATCCAATGAGCAGTTCTTC. Encoded protein: CASSRPAGTSNEQFF.

The sample holds many counts of this clonotype. This chain joins TRBV7-2 and TRBJ2-7; the D gene is possibly TRBD1 (5 bases). Germline-derived CDR1 and CDR2 are SGHTA and FQGNSA. The CDR3 contains 14 residues. The ends were cut back, 2 bases at V and 5 bases at J, with 13 bases in the middle. As DNA, the CDR3 is TGTGCCAGCAGCTTATTCCAGGGCGCGAACGAGCAGTACTTC. It codes for CASSLFQGANEQYF.

In regard to this clonotype: A read error may be the cause here, since a much bigger clone is one base away. The rearrangement joins TRBV3-1 to TRBJ1-2; the match to TRBD1 covers 8 bases. From germline, CDR1 is LGHDT and CDR2 YNNKEL (reference sequence). The length of the CDR3 is 12 residues. The CDR3 region has the DNA TGTCCCAGCGAACAGGGGGGCTATGGCTACACCTTC. Residues: CPSEQGGYGYTF.

The V and J genes are TRBV7-9 and TRBJ1-2; 8 positions agree with TRBD1. Germline V gene sequence: CDR1 SEHNR, CDR2 FQNEAQ (reference sequence). This CDR3 has 17 amino acids. The V gene end was trimmed by 1 base and the J gene end by 2 bases; junction bases not matched to a gene: 9. This CDR3 is CASSLEQGVGGNYGYTF. The CDR3 bases are TGTGCCAGCAGCTTAGAACAGGGGGTCGGCGGAAACTATGGCTACACCTTC.

The V call is TRBV9, the J call TRBJ1-4; D is unclear. There are 14 residues in the CDR3. V was clipped by 3 bases and J by 6 bases, with 12 bases between them. CDR1 and CDR2 from the germline V gene are SGDLS and YYNGEE. The DNA of the CDR3 is TGTGCCAGCAGCGGAGCGGGAGGGCATGAAAAACTGTTTTTT. Its protein product is CASSGAGGHEKLFF.

The V call is TRBV20-1, the J call TRBJ1-6; 9 bases line up with TRBD1. Germline-derived CDR1 and CDR2 are DFQATT and SNEGSKA (reference sequence). V lost 6 bases to trimming and J lost 9 bases; unmatched junction nucleotides: 12. The CDR3 is 15 amino acids. In DNA, the CDR3 is TGCAGTGCCCGTAGCTCCAGGACAGGGGTTTCACCCCTCCACTTT. This gives the protein CSARSSRTGVSPLHF.

Only a few counts were recorded for this clonotype. V usage is TRBV28 and J usage is TRBJ1-4; 7 nucleotides agree with TRBD1. This CDR3 has 16 residues. After removal of 4 bases from V and 3 bases from J, the junction contained 8 bases not matched to a gene. CDR1 MDHEN and CDR2 SYDVKM come from the germline V gene. CDR3 nucleotide sequence: TGTGCCAGCAGTTCACAGGGGATGGGATCTAATGAAAAACTGTTTTTT. It codes for CASSSQGMGSNEKLFF.

In this sample, this clonotype turned up many times. The rearrangement joins TRBV28 to TRBJ1-5; D remains unclear. There are 13 residues in the CDR3. Germline loops: CDR1 MDHEN, CDR2 SYDVKM. Trimming removed 5 bases from V and 3 bases from J, with 8 bases in between. The CDR3 DNA is TGTGCCAGCAGTCCATCGACCAATCAGCCCCAGCATTTT. Translated, it gives CASSPSTNQPQHF.

This clonotype was seen a handful of times. The chain combines TRBV3-1 with TRBJ2-7, with D perhaps assigned TRBD1 or TRBD2 (5 bases each). The germline gives CDR1 LGHDT, CDR2 YNNKEL (reference sequence). Trimming took 4 bases from V and 5 from J, leaving 12 bases between them. The length of the CDR3 is 13 residues. This chain's CDR3 is CASSPAGDHEQYF. DNA of the CDR3: TGTGCCAGCAGCCCTGCCGGGGACCACGAGCAGTACTTC.

This clonotype was observed at least ten times. This chain connects TRBV20-1 to TRBJ1-1, with 7 nucleotides matching TRBD1. The CDR3 loop spans 15 amino acids. Trimming cost V 0 bases and J 5 bases; bases outside gene matches: 9. Germline assignment: CDR1 DFQATT and CDR2 SNEGSKA (reference sequence). The CDR3 reads CSARDPGGGRTEAFF. CDR3 DNA: TGCAGTGCTAGAGATCCAGGGGGTGGGAGGACTGAAGCTTTCTTT.

This rearrangement joins TRBV20-1 to TRBJ1-1; possibly TRBD1 for D (6 bases). Germline V lookup: CDR1 DFQATT, CDR2 SNEGSKA (reference sequence). V shed 6 bases and J shed 0 bases, with 23 bases lying between them. CDR3 size: 17 residues. The CDR3: CSAVPPRTVVMNTEAFF. The CDR3 nucleotides read TGCAGTGCCGTTCCCCCCCGGACAGTAGTCATGAACACTGAAGCTTTCTTT.

The chain combines TRBV20-1 with TRBJ2-7; D might be TRBD1 (6 bases). V gave up 6 bases and J gave up 0 bases, with 12 bases separating them. The CDR3 contains 13 residues. Germline assignment: CDR1 DFQATT and CDR2 SNEGSKA (reference sequence). DNA of the CDR3: TGCAGTGCCAGAAGGGGGACCTCCTACGAGCAGTACTTC. As protein: CSARRGTSYEQYF.

A word on this clonotype: One end of the junction fails to match germline, which may point to a read error. This chain joins TRBV7-9 and TRBJ2-1, with 7 bases that match TRBD1. CDR1 is SEHNR and CDR2 is FQNEAQ in the germline V gene (reference sequence). The CDR3 has 13 residues. CDR3 protein: CASSLGQINGQFF. CDR3 bases: TGTGCCAGCAGCTTGGGACAGATCAATGGGCAGTTCTTC.